The 29 T cell receptor beta chains reported below all come from one sample, sequenced in a study of blood T cell repertoires in COVID-19. Clones were sequenced by immunoSEQ multiplex PCR, and TCRdb holds only the in-frame ones, with some missing. The sample includes approximately 210,000 clones, roughly 90% seen only once; the top ten take about 0.81%. Specimen: peripheral blood. The origin of the receptors is a woman in her 70s with acute or convalescent COVID-19.

V usage is TRBV6-6 and J usage is TRBJ2-3; 12 bases line up with TRBD2. V was clipped by 5 bases and J by 4 bases; unmatched bases: 7. The CDR3 totals 16 residues. CDR1 is MNHNY, CDR2 SVGAGI, per germline (reference sequence). CDR3: CASSTIGLAGPDTQYF. CDR3 DNA: TGTGCCAGCAGTACAATAGGACTAGCGGGACCAGATACGCAGTATTTT.

This clone was seen a few times. This chain connects TRBV24-1 to TRBJ1-2; 9 positions match TRBD1. Germline CDR1 and CDR2: KGHDR and SFDVKD. After removal of 4 bases from V and 3 bases from J, the junction contained 14 bases not matched to a gene. This CDR3 is 18 amino acids long. CDR3 in amino acids: CATSDDRDRDLGDYGYTF. The CDR3 DNA follows: TGTGCCACCAGTGACGACCGGGACAGGGACCTGGGGGACTATGGCTACACCTTC.

Note on this clone: A junction boundary mismatches the germline segment, possibly from a read error. The genes are TRBV28 and TRBJ2-7; TRBD1 matches at 7 bases. The CDR3 spans 12 residues. Germline V CDR1 and CDR2: MDHEN, SYDVKM. The CDR3 DNA is TGTGCCAGCAGTCGCCCCGAAACAGGGGAACACTTC. Its translation: CASSRPETGEHF.

The gene calls are TRBV18 and TRBJ1-5; 8 bases fit TRBD1. Losses at the gene ends were 2 bases for V and 0 bases for J; bases not matched to a gene: 3. Germline assignment: CDR1 KGHSH and CDR2 LQKENI. This CDR3 contains 16 residues. CDR3 sequence reads: CASSPRGQGSNQPQHF. CDR3 in DNA: TGTGCCAGCTCACCAAGAGGACAGGGTAGCAATCAGCCCCAGCATTTT.

The chain combines TRBV5-4 with TRBJ1-2, with D perhaps matching TRBD1 (5 bases). With 5 bases removed from V and 4 bases from J, the gap between germline ends came to 18 bases. The CDR3 sequence is 15 residues long. The germline gives CDR1 SGHNT, CDR2 YYREEE (reference sequence). CDR3 in DNA: TGTGCCAGCAGTTCGCCAGGGCCCCCGGGCTATGGCTACACCTTC. As protein: CASSSPGPPGYGYTF.

The rearrangement joins TRBV7-9 to TRBJ1-6; D perhaps matches TRBD1 (5 bases). CDR1 SEHNR and CDR2 FQNEAQ come from the germline V gene (reference sequence). The CDR3 is made up of 15 amino acids. The V end was cut by 1 base, the J end by 5 bases, with 9 bases between. The CDR3 nucleotides are TGTGCCAGCAGCTTAGGGGGCGGAAATAATTCACCCCTCCACTTT. It translates to CASSLGGGNNSPLHF.

The chain employs TRBV5-1 and TRBJ2-1; perhaps TRBD2 as D (6 bases). There are 14 residues in the CDR3. Germline values: CDR1 SGHRS, CDR2 YFSETQ. V shed 4 bases and J shed 2 bases, with 10 bases lying between them. The CDR3 bases are TGCGCCAGCAGCATCGGAGGGCCCTACAATGAGCAGTTCTTC. This gives the protein CASSIGGPYNEQFF.

The chain uses TRBV5-1 and TRBJ1-6; 9 bases line up with TRBD1. The trim removed 0 bases at V and 10 bases at J, leaving 5 bases unmatched. The CDR3 is made up of 15 amino acids. Germline V gives CDR1 SGHRS, CDR2 YFSETQ. CDR3 DNA sequence: TGCGCCAGCAGCTTGGAGGGACAGGGAGGATCACCCCTCCACTTT. Residues: CASSLEGQGGSPLHF.

The rearrangement uses TRBV5-6 and TRBJ1-3, with D possibly being TRBD1 (5 bases). CDR1 and CDR2 (germline): SGHDT, YYEEEE. The V end was cut by 4 bases, the J end by 3 bases, with 8 bases between. The CDR3 totals 13 residues. CDR3 in amino acids: CASSPDSGNTIYF. CDR3 bases: TGTGCCAGCAGCCCTGACAGTGGAAACACCATATATTTT.

This clone was detected a few times. This chain uses TRBV4-1 with TRBJ1-4; 7 bases agree with TRBD1. CDR3 size: 16 residues. The germline gives CDR1 MGHRA, CDR2 YSYEKL. J gave up 10 bases and V 0 bases, and 11 bases lay outside the gene matches. The CDR3 DNA is TGCGCCAGCAGCCAAGATCGAGGGGGCGCGAGGGGAAAACTGTTTTTT. This sequence encodes CASSQDRGGARGKLFF.

The chain carries TRBV7-2 and TRBJ2-5, with 13 bases fitting TRBD2. The CDR3 spans 16 residues. V was pared by 7 bases and J by 5 bases, with 10 bases of the junction left unmatched. Germline CDR1 and CDR2: SGHTA and FQGNSA. The CDR3 nucleotides read TGTGCCAGCACCCGGACTAGCGGGAGATATTGGGAGACCCAGTACTTC. Translating gives CASTRTSGRYWETQYF.

The chain is built from TRBV7-9 and TRBJ1-4; D gene uncertain. The ends were cut back, 0 bases at V and 2 bases at J, with 10 bases in the middle. Germline V lookup: CDR1 SEHNR, CDR2 FQNEAQ (reference sequence). CDR3 length: 16 residues. The CDR3 spells CASSLARAETNEKLFF. The CDR3 region has the DNA TGTGCCAGCAGCTTAGCGAGGGCAGAGACTAATGAAAAACTGTTTTTT.

The chain couples TRBV25-1 to TRBJ1-6, with D possibly TRBD1 on 6 matching bases. Trimming cost V 3 bases and J 5 bases, with 14 bases left between them. CDR3 size: 16 residues. Germline assignment: CDR1 MGHDK and CDR2 SYGVNS. CDR3 bases: TGTGCCAGCAGTGACAGGGGTGGGGTGGATAATTCACCCCTCCACTTT. Residues: CASSDRGGVDNSPLHF.

The chain has TRBV7-8 and TRBJ2-1; TRBD2 might be the D (6 bases). CDR3 length: 14 amino acids. Trimming left V 5 bases short and J 0 bases short, with 8 bases between. CDR1 SGHVS and CDR2 FQNEAQ come from the germline V gene. The CDR3 DNA sequence: TGTGCCAGCAGCCGGGGGAGCTCCTACAATGAGCAGTTCTTC. This codes for CASSRGSSYNEQFF. The full variable domain, with the rest looked up from reference TRBV7-8 and TRBJ2-1, is GAGVSQSPRYKVAKRGQDVALRCDPISGHVSLFWYQQALGQGPEFLTYFQNEAQLDKSGLPSDRFFAERPEGSVSTLKIQRTQQEDSAVYLCASSRGSSYNEQFFGPGTRLTVL.

The chain joins TRBV19 to TRBJ1-2; D is perhaps TRBD1 (6 bases). Trimming shortened V by 1 base and J by 5 bases, and 17 bases separated the two germline ends. Germline V gene data show CDR1 as LNHDA and CDR2 as SQIVND (reference sequence). This CDR3 is built from 16 residues. The CDR3, as DNA: TGTGCCAGTAGTATAGCGGGACACCAAATGGGATATGGCTACACCTTC. This codes for CASSIAGHQMGYGYTF.

The chain links TRBV15 to TRBJ1-2; 7 bases are a match to TRBD1. The CDR3 totals 13 residues. V was pared by 5 bases and J by 2 bases, with 2 bases of the junction left unmatched. Germline V CDR1 and CDR2: LNHNV, YYDKDF (reference sequence). In nucleotides, the CDR3 is TGTGCCACCAGCTGGGGACAGAACTATGGCTACACCTTC. It encodes CATSWGQNYGYTF.

This chain uses TRBV12-3 or TRBV12-4 with TRBJ2-1; TRBD2 might be the D (7 bases). This CDR3 has 11 residues. V was shortened by 4 bases and J by 15 bases, with 13 bases between the two germline ends. The CDR3: CASSSGDYSFF. CDR3 nucleotides: TGTGCCAGCAGTTCAGGGGACTACTCGTTCTTC.

The chain is built from TRBV27 and TRBJ2-1; the match to TRBD1 covers 8 bases. This CDR3 is built from 14 residues. The ends lost 4 bases at V and 7 bases at J; junction bases unmatched: 6. CDR1 is MNHEY, CDR2 SMNVEV, per germline (reference sequence). The CDR3 loop reads CASSSRTGRNEQFF. The DNA of the CDR3 is TGTGCCAGCAGTTCCCGGACAGGGCGTAATGAGCAGTTCTTC.

This chain links TRBV6-1 with TRBJ1-1, with D hard to call. Trimming stripped 0 bases from V and 3 bases from J, with 23 bases between. There are 19 residues in the CDR3. CDR1 MNHNS and CDR2 SASEGT come from the germline V gene. The CDR3 nucleotides are TGTGCCAGCAGTGAAGCGGCCGCCTCCACAGCGGTGAGGGACACTGAAGCTTTCTTT. Translating gives CASSEAAASTAVRDTEAFF.

The chain has TRBV5-4 and TRBJ2-5, with a tentative D call TRBD1 (5 bases). Per germline, CDR1 SGHNT and CDR2 YYREEE (reference sequence). The V and J ends lost 4 bases and 5 bases respectively, with 12 bases between them. The CDR3 covers 13 residues. This CDR3 reads CASSKGDWETQYF. CDR3 coding DNA: TGTGCCAGCAGCAAAGGGGATTGGGAGACCCAGTACTTC.

The chain recombines TRBV6-2 or TRBV6-3 with TRBJ2-2; 13 positions agree with TRBD2. CDR1 and CDR2 from the germline V gene are MNHEY and SVGEGT. The CDR3 is 16 residues long. The V gene end was trimmed by 5 bases and the J gene end by 8 bases; junction bases not matched to a gene: 8. The CDR3 DNA sequence: TGTGCCAGCAGTCTCCCCCGGACTAGCGGGAGTGGGGAGCTGTTTTTT. Encoded protein: CASSLPRTSGSGELFF.

This chain uses TRBV7-8 with TRBJ2-6; D not certain. Per the germline V gene, CDR1 is SGHVS and CDR2 is FQNEAQ. CDR3 length: 15 residues. Trimming took 6 bases from V and 0 from J, leaving 9 bases between them. The CDR3 DNA is TGTGCCAGCAGTTTGCAGGACTCTGGGGCCAACGTCCTGACTTTC. This sequence encodes CASSLQDSGANVLTF.

V gene TRBV6-5 combines with J gene TRBJ2-7; tentatively, D is TRBD2 (5 bases). From germline, CDR1 is MNHEY and CDR2 SVGAGI. CDR3 length: 15 amino acids. Trimming removed 4 bases at V and 5 bases at J, with 18 bases between. The CDR3 here is CASSSPVTTEDEQYF. CDR3 DNA: TGTGCCAGCAGTTCCCCAGTTACAACGGAGGACGAGCAGTACTTC.

This clone has only one observation. The rearrangement uses TRBV7-2 and TRBJ1-2; possibly TRBD1 for D (6 bases). Trimming cost V 0 bases and J 3 bases, with 11 bases left between them. CDR1 and CDR2 from the germline V gene are SGHTA and FQGNSA. The CDR3 sequence is 15 residues long. The CDR3 nucleotides are TGTGCCAGCAGCTTAGCGCAGGGGATCTACTATGGCTACACCTTC. Encoded protein: CASSLAQGIYYGYTF.

The chain combines TRBV28 with TRBJ1-5; 8 bases agree with TRBD1. With 5 bases clipped from V and 3 bases from J, the junction kept 6 bases outside the gene matches. The CDR3 extends over 15 amino acids. Germline loops: CDR1 MDHEN, CDR2 SYDVKM. Here the CDR3 reads CASSLRTGNNQPQHF. CDR3 coding DNA: TGTGCCAGCAGTCTCAGGACAGGGAACAATCAGCCCCAGCATTTT.

This rearrangement joins TRBV7-2 to TRBJ2-2, with 9 bases matching TRBD2. Germline V gene data show CDR1 as SGHTA and CDR2 as FQGNSA. This CDR3 is 15 amino acids long. The V gene end was trimmed by 3 bases and the J gene end by 4 bases; junction bases not matched to a gene: 3. The CDR3 DNA sequence: TGTGCCAGCAGCTTGGGACTAGCTACCACCGGGGAGCTGTTTTTT. As protein: CASSLGLATTGELFF. Using reference TRBV7-2 and TRBJ2-2 for the parts outside the CDR3, the full variable domain is GAGVSQSPSNKVTEKGKDVELRCDPISGHTALYWYRQSLGQGLEFLIYFQGNSAPDKSGLPSDRFSAERTGGSVSTLTIQRTQQEDSAVYLCASSLGLATTGELFFGEGSRLTVL.

This clone showed up just a few times. This chain uses TRBV19 with TRBJ1-4, with D possibly matching TRBD1 (5 bases). V dropped 6 bases and J dropped 5 bases, with 10 bases sitting between them. The CDR3 spans 13 residues. Germline V gene sequence: CDR1 LNHDA, CDR2 SQIVND (reference sequence). For the CDR3, the DNA is TGTGCCAGTAGCGGGACTAGAAATGAAAAACTGTTTTTT. It encodes CASSGTRNEKLFF. Filled out from reference TRBV19 and TRBJ1-4, the complete variable domain reads DGGITQSPKYLFRKEGQNVTLSCEQNLNHDAMYWYRQDPGQGLRLIYYSQIVNDFQKGDIAEGYSVSREKKESFPLTVTSAQKNPTAFYLCASSGTRNEKLFFGSGTQLSVL.

V and J are TRBV6-5 and TRBJ2-2; perhaps TRBD2 as D (5 bases). This CDR3 region has 11 residues. Germline V gene sequence: CDR1 MNHEY, CDR2 SVGAGI. Trimming pared 6 bases from V and 8 bases from J, leaving 7 bases between. In DNA, the CDR3 is TGTGCCAGCAGGCGGGCGGGGGAGCTGTTTTTT. Amino acids: CASRRAGELFF.

The chain combines TRBV2 with TRBJ2-7; 10 bases line up with TRBD2. Trimming took 6 bases from V and 6 from J; bases not matched to a gene: 8. Per the germline V gene, CDR1 is SNHLY and CDR2 is FYNNEI. The CDR3 covers 14 residues. The CDR3 region has the DNA TGTGCCAGCAGCGCCTCGGGACTAGCGACCGAGCAGTACTTC. Translation gives CASSASGLATEQYF.